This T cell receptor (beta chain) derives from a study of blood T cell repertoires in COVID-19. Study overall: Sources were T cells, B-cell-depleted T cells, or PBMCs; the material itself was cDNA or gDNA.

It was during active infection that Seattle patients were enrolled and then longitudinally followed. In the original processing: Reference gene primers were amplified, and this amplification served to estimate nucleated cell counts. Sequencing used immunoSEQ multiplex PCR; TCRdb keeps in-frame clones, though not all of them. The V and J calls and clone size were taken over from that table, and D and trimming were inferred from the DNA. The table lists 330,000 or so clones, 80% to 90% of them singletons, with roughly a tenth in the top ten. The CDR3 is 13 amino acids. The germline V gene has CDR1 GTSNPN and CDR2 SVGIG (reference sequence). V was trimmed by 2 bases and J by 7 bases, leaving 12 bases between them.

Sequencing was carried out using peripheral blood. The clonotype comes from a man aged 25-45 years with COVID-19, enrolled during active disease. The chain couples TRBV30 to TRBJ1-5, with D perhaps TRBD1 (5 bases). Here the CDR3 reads CAWSTPGGQPQHF. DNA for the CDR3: TGTGCCTGGAGTACCCCCGGGGGACAGCCCCAGCATTTT.